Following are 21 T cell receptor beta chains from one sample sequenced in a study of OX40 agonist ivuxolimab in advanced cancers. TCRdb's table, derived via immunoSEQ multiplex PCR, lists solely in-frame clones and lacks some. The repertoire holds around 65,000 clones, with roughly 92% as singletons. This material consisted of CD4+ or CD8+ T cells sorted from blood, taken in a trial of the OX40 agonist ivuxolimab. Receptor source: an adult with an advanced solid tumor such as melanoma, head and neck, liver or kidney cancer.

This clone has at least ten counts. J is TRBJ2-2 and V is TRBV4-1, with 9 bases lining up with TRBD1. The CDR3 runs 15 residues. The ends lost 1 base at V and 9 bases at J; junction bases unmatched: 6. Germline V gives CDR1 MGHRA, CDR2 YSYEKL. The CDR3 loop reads CASSQGGGQGRELFF. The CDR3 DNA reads TGCGCCAGCAGCCAAGGGGGGGGACAGGGAAGGGAGCTGTTTTTT.

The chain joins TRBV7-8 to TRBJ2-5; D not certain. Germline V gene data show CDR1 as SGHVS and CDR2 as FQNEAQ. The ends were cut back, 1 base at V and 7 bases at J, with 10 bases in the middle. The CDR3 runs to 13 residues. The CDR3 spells CASSLGEDGTQYF. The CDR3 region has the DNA TGTGCCAGCAGCTTAGGGGAAGACGGGACCCAGTACTTC.

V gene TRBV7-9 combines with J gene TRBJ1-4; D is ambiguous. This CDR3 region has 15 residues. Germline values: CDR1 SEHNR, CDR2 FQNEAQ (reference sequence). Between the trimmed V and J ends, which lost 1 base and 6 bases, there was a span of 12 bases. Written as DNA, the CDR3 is TGTGCCAGCAGCTTAGAGCCGGGATCGGATGAAAAACTGTTTTTT. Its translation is CASSLEPGSDEKLFF. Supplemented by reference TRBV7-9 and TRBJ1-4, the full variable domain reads DTGVSQNPRHKITKRGQNVTFRCDPISEHNRLYWYRQTLGQGPEFLTYFQNEAQLEKSRLLSDRFSAERPKGSFSTLEIQRTEQGDSAMYLCASSLEPGSDEKLFFGSGTQLSVL.

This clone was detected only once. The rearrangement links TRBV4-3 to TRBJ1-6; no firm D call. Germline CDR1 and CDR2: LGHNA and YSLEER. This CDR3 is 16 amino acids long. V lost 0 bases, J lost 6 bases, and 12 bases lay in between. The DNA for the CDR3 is TGCGCCAGCAGCCAAGATGGAGCGGCGGCTAATTCACCCCTCCACTTT. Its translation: CASSQDGAAANSPLHF.

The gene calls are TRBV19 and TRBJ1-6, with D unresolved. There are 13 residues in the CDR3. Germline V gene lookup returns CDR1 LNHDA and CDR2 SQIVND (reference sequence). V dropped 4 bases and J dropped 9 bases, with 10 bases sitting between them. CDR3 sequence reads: CASSTTDGSPLHF. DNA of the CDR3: TGTGCCAGTAGTACCACGGACGGTTCACCCCTCCACTTT.

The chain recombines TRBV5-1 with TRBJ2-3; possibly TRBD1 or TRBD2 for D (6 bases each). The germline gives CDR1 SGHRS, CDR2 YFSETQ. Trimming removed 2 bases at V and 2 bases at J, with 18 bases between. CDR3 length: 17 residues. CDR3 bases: TGCGCCAGCAGCTTCTTCGGGTGGGGGGCTGACACAGATACGCAGTATTTT. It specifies CASSFFGWGADTDTQYF. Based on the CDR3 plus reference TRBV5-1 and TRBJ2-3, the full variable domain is KAGVTQTPRYLIKTRGQQVTLSCSPISGHRSVSWYQQTPGQGLQFLFEYFSETQRNKGNFPGRFSGRQFSNSRSEMNVSTLELGDSALYLCASSFFGWGADTDTQYFGPGTRLTVL.

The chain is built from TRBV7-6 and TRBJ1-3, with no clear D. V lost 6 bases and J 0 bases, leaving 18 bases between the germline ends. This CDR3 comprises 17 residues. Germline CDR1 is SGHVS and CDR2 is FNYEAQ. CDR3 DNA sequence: TGTGCCAGCAGTCCCCTCACAGCCAGTTACTCTGGAAACACCATATATTTT. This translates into CASSPLTASYSGNTIYF.

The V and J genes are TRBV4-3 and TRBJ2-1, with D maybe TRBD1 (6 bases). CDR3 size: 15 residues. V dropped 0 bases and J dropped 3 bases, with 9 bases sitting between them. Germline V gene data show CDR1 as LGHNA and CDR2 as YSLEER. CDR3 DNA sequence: TGCGCCAGCAGCCAAGATGGGACACACTACAATGAGCAGTTCTTC. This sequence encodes CASSQDGTHYNEQFF.

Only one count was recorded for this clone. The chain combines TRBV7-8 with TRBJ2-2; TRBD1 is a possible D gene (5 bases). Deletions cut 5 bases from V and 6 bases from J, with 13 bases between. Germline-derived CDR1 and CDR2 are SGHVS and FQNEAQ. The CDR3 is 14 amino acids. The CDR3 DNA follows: TGTGCCAGCAGCACCGGAAGGGGCCCCGGGGAGCTGTTTTTT. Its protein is CASSTGRGPGELFF.

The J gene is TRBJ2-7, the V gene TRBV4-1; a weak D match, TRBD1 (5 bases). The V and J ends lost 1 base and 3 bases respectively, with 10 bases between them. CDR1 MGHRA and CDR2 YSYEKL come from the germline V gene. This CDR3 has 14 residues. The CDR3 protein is CASSQVKGYYEQYF. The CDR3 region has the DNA TGCGCCAGCAGCCAAGTAAAGGGGTACTACGAGCAGTACTTC.

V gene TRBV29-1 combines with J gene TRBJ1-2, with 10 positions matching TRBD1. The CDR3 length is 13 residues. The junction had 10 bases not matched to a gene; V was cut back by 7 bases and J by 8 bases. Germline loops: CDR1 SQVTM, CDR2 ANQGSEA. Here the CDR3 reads CSGETGGGGGYTF. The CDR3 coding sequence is TGCAGCGGTGAGACAGGGGGCGGTGGAGGCTACACCTTC. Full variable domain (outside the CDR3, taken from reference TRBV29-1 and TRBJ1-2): SAVISQKPSRDICQRGTSLTIQCQVDSQVTMMFWYRQQPGQSLTLIATANQGSEATYESGFVIDKFPISRPNLTFSTLTVSNMSPEDSSIYLCSGETGGGGGYTFGSGTRLTVV.

CDR3 protein: CASSWTGLKDGYTF. The CDR3 DNA follows: TGTGCCAGCAGCTGGACAGGGTTGAAGGATGGCTACACCTTC. This sequence joins TRBV6-5 and TRBJ1-2; 8 positions match TRBD1. The CDR3 has 14 residues. The germline CDR1 and CDR2 sequences are MNHEY and SVGAGI. The ends lost 6 bases at V and 6 bases at J; junction bases unmatched: 9.

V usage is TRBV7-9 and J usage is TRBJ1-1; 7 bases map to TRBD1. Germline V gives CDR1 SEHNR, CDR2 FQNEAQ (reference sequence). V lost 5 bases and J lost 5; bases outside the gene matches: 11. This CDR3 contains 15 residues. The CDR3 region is CASSDLTGRGTEAFF. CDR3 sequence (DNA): TGTGCCAGCAGCGATCTGACAGGGAGAGGGACTGAAGCTTTCTTT.

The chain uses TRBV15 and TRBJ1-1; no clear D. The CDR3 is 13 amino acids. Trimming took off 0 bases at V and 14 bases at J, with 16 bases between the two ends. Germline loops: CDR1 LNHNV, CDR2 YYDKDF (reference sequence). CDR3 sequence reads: CATSREGSLFEFF. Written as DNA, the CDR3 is TGTGCCACCAGCAGAGAAGGGTCATTGTTTGAGTTCTTT.

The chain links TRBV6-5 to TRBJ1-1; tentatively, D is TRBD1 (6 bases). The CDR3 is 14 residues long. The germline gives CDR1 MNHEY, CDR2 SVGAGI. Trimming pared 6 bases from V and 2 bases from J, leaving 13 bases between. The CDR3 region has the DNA TGTGCCAGCAGCTACCGGGGGGCAAACACTGAAGCTTTCTTT. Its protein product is CASSYRGANTEAFF.

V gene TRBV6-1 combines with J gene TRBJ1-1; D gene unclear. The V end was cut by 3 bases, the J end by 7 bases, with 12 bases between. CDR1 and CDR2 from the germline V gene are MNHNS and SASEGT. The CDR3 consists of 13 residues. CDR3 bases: TGTGCCAGCAGTGACATGGAGAGCGATGAAGCTTTCTTT. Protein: CASSDMESDEAFF.

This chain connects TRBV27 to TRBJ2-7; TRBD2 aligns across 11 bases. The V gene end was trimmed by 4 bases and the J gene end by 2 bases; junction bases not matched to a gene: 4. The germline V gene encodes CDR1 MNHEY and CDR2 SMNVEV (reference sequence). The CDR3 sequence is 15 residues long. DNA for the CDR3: TGTGCCAGCAGTTCGGGGACTAGCGGCACCTACGAGCAGTACTTC. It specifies CASSSGTSGTYEQYF.

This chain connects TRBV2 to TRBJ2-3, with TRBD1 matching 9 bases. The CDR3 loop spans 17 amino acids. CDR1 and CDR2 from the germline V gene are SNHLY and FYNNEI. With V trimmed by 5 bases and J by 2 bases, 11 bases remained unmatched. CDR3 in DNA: TGTGCCAGCAGTCTTTTCCGGACAGGGGTCAACACAGATACGCAGTATTTT. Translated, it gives CASSLFRTGVNTDTQYF.

CDR3 nucleotides: TGTGCCAGTAGTCCAGTATTAGCCTCTAACTATGGCTACACCTTC. This gives the protein CASSPVLASNYGYTF. The chain recombines TRBV19 with TRBJ1-2; D ambiguous. CDR1 and CDR2 (germline): LNHDA, SQIVND (reference sequence). The CDR3 has 15 amino acids. V dropped 5 bases and J dropped 0 bases, with 13 bases sitting between them.

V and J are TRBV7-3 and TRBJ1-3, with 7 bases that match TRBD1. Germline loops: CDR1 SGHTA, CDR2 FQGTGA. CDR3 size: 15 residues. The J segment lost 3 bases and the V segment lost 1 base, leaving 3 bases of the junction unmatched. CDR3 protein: CASSLNRGVGNTIYF. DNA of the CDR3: TGTGCCAGCAGCTTAAACAGGGGAGTTGGAAACACCATATATTTT.

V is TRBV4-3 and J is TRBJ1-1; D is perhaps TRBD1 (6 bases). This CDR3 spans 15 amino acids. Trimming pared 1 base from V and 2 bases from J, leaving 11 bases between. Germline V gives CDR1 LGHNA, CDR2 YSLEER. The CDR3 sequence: CASSQAATGNTEAFF. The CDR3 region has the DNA TGCGCCAGCAGCCAAGCCGCGACAGGAAACACTGAAGCTTTCTTT.